The T cell receptor beta chain under discussion was sequenced for a study of graft-versus-host responses after intestinal transplantation listed by TCRdb under 2021. With respect to the entire study: The transplants that recipients received were multivisceral, liver-intestinal, or isolated intestinal. All recipients received anti-thymocyte globulin induction followed by maintenance tacrolimus and steroids for approximately 3 years. After intestinal transplantation, graft-versus-host and host-versus-graft alloreactive T cell clones in the graft, circulation and bone marrow were tracked using bulk TCR-beta CDR3 sequencing. To identify alloreactive clones, pre-transplant mixed lymphocyte reaction products were sequenced and then compared with unstimulated pre-transplant donor and recipient T cells. The cohort enrolled some 24 intestinal transplant recipients, one of whom was a retransplant, and a few patients without pretransplant specimens were excluded. Donor T cell macrochimerism was defined as a peak of at least 4% donor T cells among recipient peripheral blood mononuclear cells. Samples from a few later patients were sequenced in-house on an Illumina MiSeq with MiXCR processing rather than by the commercial service. Results the study describes overall, beyond this receptor: Peak levels of circulating GvH clones were associated with declines in HvG clones early after transplant. High GvH to HvG T cell clonal ratios were observed in the allografts of patients with donor T cell macrochimerism. GvH clones turned up in recipient bone marrow, with some appearing earlier in ileal mucosa or blood, a pattern consistent with an intestinal mucosal origin. Conclusions were limited by the relatively low number and heterogeneity of intestinal transplant patients.

Reading the label with the study, this specimen's time point is: cells obtained before transplantation from donor or recipient. CD3+CD4+ and CD3+CD8+ populations were FACS-sorted from unstimulated pre-transplant donor and recipient cells taken from spleen or lymph nodes. The method behind the library was the immunoSEQ multiplex PCR assay. For most patients, genomic DNA was isolated using the Qiagen DNeasy Blood and Tissue Kit and was shipped frozen to Adaptive Biotechnologies for TCR sequencing. Adaptive Biotechnologies carried out high-throughput TCR-beta CDR3 sequencing of genomic DNA for most patients. In the authors' own workflow: Adaptive's ImmunoSEQ software was the source of the TCR sequencing data for 15 to 20 patients, while a few other patients were processed with MiXCR and VDJtools. To correct CD4 versus CD8 sorting errors, any sequence found in both subsets at a frequency ratio below 5:1 was removed. Because the origin of CDR3 nucleotide sequences shared between donor and recipient could not be assigned, those sequences were removed. At least 2-fold expansion over unstimulated cells and a minimum CFSE-low frequency of 0.002% (template counts) or 0.001% (read counts) were required for clones to be classified as alloreactive. Clones were considered mappable if detected in sequenced pre-transplant spleen, lymph node, or MLR CFSE-low populations of the donor or recipient. Cumulative frequency of alloreactive clones was calculated as a percentage of all sequences weighted by copy number. TCRdb retrieved this table from immuneACCESS and kept in-frame rearrangements only. Not all clones are present; in checked studies, unresolved V genes account for under half, and no reason is known for the remainder. From that table come the V and J calls and clone size; the DNA was used to work out D and trimming. The sample records approximately 49,000 clones, approximately 88% of which are singletons. The ten top clones hold 0.55% to 0.8% of the sample.

In its sample, this clone was seen once. Which antigen it targets is not known. The input lacks base qualities; no much larger clone sits a single base away. The receptor's source is a human donor who was the organ donor for an intestinal transplant. Sequencing used unstimulated CD4+ T cells sorted from spleen or lymph node cells, obtained before transplant.

For the CDR3, the sequence is CASRDRGEVEAFF. The DNA sequence reads TGTGCCAGCAGGGACAGGGGAGAAGTTGAAGCTTTCTTT. This chain is built from TRBV7-9 and TRBJ1-1, with 9 middle bases fitting TRBD1. The CDR3 has 13 amino acids, counting the end cysteine and phenylalanine. The DNA shown is the 39-base CDR3, in frame from base 1. CDR1 and CDR2 (SEHNR, FQNEAQ) derive from the germline V gene (reference sequence). V trim: 6 bases; J trim: 7 bases; unmatched bases: 6.